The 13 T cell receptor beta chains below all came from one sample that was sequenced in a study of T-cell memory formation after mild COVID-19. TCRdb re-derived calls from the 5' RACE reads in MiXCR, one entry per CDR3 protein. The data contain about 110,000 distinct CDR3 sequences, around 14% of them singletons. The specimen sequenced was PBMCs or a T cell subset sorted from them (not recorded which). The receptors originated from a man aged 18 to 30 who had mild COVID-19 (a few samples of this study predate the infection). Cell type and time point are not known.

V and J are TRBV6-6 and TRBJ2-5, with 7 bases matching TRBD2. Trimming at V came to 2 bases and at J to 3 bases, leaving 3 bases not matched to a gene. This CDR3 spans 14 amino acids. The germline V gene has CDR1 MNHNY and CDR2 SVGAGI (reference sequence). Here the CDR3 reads CASSYIGGKETQYF. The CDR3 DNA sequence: TGTGCCAGCAGTTACATCGGGGGGAAAGAGACCCAGTACTTC.

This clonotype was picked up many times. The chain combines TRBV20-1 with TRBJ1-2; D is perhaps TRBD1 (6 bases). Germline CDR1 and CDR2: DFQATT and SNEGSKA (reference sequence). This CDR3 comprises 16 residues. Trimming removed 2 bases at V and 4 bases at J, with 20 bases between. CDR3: CSARSFSDSGIYGYTF. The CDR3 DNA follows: TGCAGTGCTAGAAGTTTCTCGGACAGTGGGATCTATGGCTACACCTTC.

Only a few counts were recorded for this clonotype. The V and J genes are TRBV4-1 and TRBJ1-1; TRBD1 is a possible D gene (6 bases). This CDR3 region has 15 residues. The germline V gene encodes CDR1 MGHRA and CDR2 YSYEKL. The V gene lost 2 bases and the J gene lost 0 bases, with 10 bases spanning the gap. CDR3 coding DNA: TGCGCCAGCAGCCAAAACCACAGGGTGAACACTGAAGCTTTCTTT. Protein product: CASSQNHRVNTEAFF.

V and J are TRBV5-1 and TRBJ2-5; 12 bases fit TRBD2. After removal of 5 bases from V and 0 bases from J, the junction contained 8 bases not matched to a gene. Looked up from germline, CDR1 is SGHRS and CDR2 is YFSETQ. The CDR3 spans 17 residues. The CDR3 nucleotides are TGCGCCAGCAGATCGGGACTAGCGGGCGTGTACCAAGAGACCCAGTACTTC. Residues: CASRSGLAGVYQETQYF.

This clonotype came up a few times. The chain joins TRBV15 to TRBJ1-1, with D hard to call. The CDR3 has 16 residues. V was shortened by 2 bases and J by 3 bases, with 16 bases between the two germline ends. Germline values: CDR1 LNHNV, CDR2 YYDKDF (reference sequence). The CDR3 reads CATSRTSLLSDTEAFF. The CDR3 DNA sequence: TGTGCCACCAGCAGAACGTCTCTTCTCAGTGACACTGAAGCTTTCTTT.

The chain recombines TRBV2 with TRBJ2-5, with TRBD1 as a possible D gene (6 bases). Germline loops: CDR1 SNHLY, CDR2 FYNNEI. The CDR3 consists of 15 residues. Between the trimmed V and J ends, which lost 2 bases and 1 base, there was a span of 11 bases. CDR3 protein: CASSEITDSQETQYF. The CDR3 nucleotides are TGTGCCAGCAGTGAAATCACGGACAGCCAAGAGACCCAGTACTTC.

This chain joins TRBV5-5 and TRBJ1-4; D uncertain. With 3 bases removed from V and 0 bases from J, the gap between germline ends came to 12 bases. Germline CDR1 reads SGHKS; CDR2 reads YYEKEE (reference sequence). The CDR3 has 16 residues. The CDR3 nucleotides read TGTGCCAGCAGCTCCGGTCGACGGTCAACTAATGAAAAACTGTTTTTT. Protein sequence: CASSSGRRSTNEKLFF.

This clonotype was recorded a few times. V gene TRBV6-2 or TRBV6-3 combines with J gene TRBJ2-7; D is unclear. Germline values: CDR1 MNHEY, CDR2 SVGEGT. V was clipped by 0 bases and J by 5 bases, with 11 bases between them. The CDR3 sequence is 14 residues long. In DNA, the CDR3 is TGTGCCAGCAGTTACTCTTCAGCTCCCCACGAGCAGTACGTC. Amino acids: CASSYSSAPHEQYV.

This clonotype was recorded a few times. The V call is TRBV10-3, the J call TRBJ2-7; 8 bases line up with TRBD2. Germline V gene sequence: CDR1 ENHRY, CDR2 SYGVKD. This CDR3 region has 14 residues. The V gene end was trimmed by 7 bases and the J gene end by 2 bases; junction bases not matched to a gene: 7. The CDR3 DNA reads TGTGCCATCAATGAACCGGGACTAGCCTACGAGCAGTACTTC. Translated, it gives CAINEPGLAYEQYF.

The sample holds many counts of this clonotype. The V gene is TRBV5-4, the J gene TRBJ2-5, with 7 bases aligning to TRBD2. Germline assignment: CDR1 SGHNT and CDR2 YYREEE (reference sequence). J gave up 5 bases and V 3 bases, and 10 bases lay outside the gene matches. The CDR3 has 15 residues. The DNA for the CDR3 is TGTGCCAGCAGCTCCGCGACTAGCTCTGAGGAGACCCAGTACTTC. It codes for CASSSATSSEETQYF. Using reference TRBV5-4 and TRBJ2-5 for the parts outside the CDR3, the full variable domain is ETGVTQSPTHLIKTRGQQVTLRCSSQSGHNTVSWYQQALGQGPQFIFQYYREEENGRGNFPPRFSGLQFPNYSSELNVNALELDDSALYLCASSSATSSEETQYFGPGTRLLVL.

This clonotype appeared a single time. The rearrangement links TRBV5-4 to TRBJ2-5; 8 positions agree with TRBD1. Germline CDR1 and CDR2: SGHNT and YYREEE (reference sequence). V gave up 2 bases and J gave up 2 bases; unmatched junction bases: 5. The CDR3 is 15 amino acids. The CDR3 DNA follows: TGTGCCAGCAGCTTTGCAGGGGGCAGTCAAGAGACCCAGTACTTC. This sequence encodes CASSFAGGSQETQYF.

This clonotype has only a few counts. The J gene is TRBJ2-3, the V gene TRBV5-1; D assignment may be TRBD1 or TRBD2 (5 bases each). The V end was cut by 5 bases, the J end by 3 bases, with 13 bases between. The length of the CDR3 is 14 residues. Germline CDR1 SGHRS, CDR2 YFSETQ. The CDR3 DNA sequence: TGCGCCAGCAGGGGGTGGGGGTCAACAGATACGCAGTATTTT. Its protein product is CASRGWGSTDTQYF. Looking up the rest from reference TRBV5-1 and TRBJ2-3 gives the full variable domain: KAGVTQTPRYLIKTRGQQVTLSCSPISGHRSVSWYQQTPGQGLQFLFEYFSETQRNKGNFPGRFSGRQFSNSRSEMNVSTLELGDSALYLCASRGWGSTDTQYFGPGTRLTVL.

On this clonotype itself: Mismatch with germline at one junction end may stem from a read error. Written as DNA, the CDR3 is TGTGCCAGCAGTTACGACCCCTCGGGGGTCCGGGACTTC. As protein: CASSYDPSGVRDF. The rearrangement links TRBV6-5 to TRBJ2-7, with TRBD2 as a possible D gene (6 bases). The CDR3 is 13 residues long. The V gene's germline CDR1 is MNHEY and CDR2 SVGAGI.